Each of the 25 T cell receptor beta chains below was sequenced from the same sample in a study of T cells in Graves' hyperthyroidism and ophthalmopathy (dated by TCRdb to the late 2010s). Library preparation was by multiplex PCR. TCRdb shows the sequencer as Illumina HiSeq 2000. The TCR beta CDR3 regions were amplified from RNA transcripts. For the first round of RT-PCR on the TCR CDR3, the HTBI primer set was used together with the Qiagen OneStep RT-PCR kit. TCRdb ran its own pipeline on the public reads, namely fastp trimming at Q25 and MiXCR clone calling, and kept in-frame beta chains. Every CDR3 protein is listed once, alongside the most common genes and DNA of its rows. The sample includes about 290,000 distinct CDR3 sequences, with approximately 18% observed a single time. The ten largest clones represent 35% to 45% of the sample. The sample taken for sequencing was blood. These TCRs come from a man in his fifties or sixties with Graves' ophthalmopathy.

In this sample, this clonotype turned up a few times. J is TRBJ2-3 and V is TRBV28, with TRBD2 identical over 10 bases. The ends lost 6 bases at V and 5 bases at J; junction bases unmatched: 8. The germline V gene encodes CDR1 MDHEN and CDR2 SYDVKM. The CDR3 has 15 amino acids. In DNA, the CDR3 is TGTGCCAGCAGCCCTACAGTAGCGGGAGGAGATACGCAGTATTTT. Encoded protein: CASSPTVAGGDTQYF.

V and J are TRBV6-1 and TRBJ2-1, with 8 positions matching TRBD1. The germline gives CDR1 MNHNS, CDR2 SASEGT. This CDR3 contains 13 residues. CDR3 region: CASGQGYYNEQFF. In nucleotides, the CDR3 is TGTGCTTCCGGACAGGGATACTACAATGAGCAGTTCTTC.

Only a few counts were recorded for this clonotype. The chain uses TRBV28 and TRBJ2-7; 11 bases fit TRBD1. This CDR3 spans 14 amino acids. Trimming took 6 bases from V and 5 from J; bases not matched to a gene: 6. Germline CDR1 reads MDHEN; CDR2 reads SYDVKM. In nucleotides, the CDR3 is TGTGCCAGCAGCCAGGACAGGGGGCCCCACGAGCAGTACTTC. This gives the protein CASSQDRGPHEQYF.

There are many counts of this clonotype. V usage is TRBV3-1 and J usage is TRBJ1-2; D not certain. Germline CDR1 reads LGHDT; CDR2 reads YNNKEL (reference sequence). This CDR3 is 12 amino acids long. The V end lost 3 bases, the J end lost 3 bases, and 5 bases lay between the germline ends. The CDR3 bases are TGTGCCAGCAGCCAGGGTGACTATGGCTACACCTTC. It encodes CASSQGDYGYTF.

The rearrangement joins TRBV28 to TRBJ2-7, with D possibly called TRBD1 or TRBD2 (6 bases each). This CDR3 region has 12 residues. CDR1 and CDR2 from the germline V gene are MDHEN and SYDVKM. V lost 10 bases to trimming and J lost 4 bases, with 14 bases between them. Here the CDR3 reads CATRGAHYEQYF. In nucleotides, the CDR3 is TGTGCCACTAGGGGGGCCCATTACGAGCAGTACTTC.

This clonotype was detected many times. One junction end disagrees with the germline gene, perhaps due to a read error. J is TRBJ2-5 and V is TRBV30, with 7 positions matching TRBD1. The V gene's germline CDR1 is GTSNPN and CDR2 SVGIG (reference sequence). The CDR3 consists of 11 residues. CDR3 protein: CAWSERQGRHF. In DNA, the CDR3 is TGTGCCTGGAGTGAGAGACAGGGCCGACACTTC.

This clonotype was detected ten times or more. The chain has TRBV20-1 and TRBJ1-2; D call uncertain. This CDR3 contains 14 residues. Germline CDR1 DFQATT, CDR2 SNEGSKA (reference sequence). V was trimmed by 0 bases and J by 2 bases, leaving 10 bases between them. For the CDR3, the DNA is TGCAGTGCTAGAGATGGCACACACAACTATGGCTACACCTTC. This encodes CSARDGTHNYGYTF.

Worth noting for this clonotype: With a much larger clone just one base away, this may be a read error. The genes are TRBV20-1 and TRBJ2-1, with 7 nucleotides matching TRBD2. CDR3 length equals 15 residues. The germline V gene encodes CDR1 DFQATT and CDR2 SNEGSKA (reference sequence). Germline trimming cut 5 bases from V and 6 bases from J; bases unmatched to any gene: 13. The CDR3 loop reads CSAGPTPGGGNEQFF. DNA of the CDR3: TGCAGTGCTGGCCCCACGCCTGGCGGGGGCAATGAGCAGTTCTTC.

This clonotype was recorded many times. The V gene is TRBV2, the J gene TRBJ1-3; weak D call: TRBD1 (6 bases). The CDR3 runs 15 residues. Trimming took off 7 bases at V and 4 bases at J, with 17 bases between the two ends. Germline V gene sequence: CDR1 SNHLY, CDR2 FYNNEI. The CDR3 DNA follows: TGTGCCAGCACCCTTGAGACAGGTTCAGGAAACACCATATATTTT. Translating gives CASTLETGSGNTIYF.

This clonotype was found many times. The V call is TRBV7-2, the J call TRBJ2-1, with a weak D call TRBD1 (5 bases). The germline CDR1 and CDR2 sequences are SGHTA and FQGNSA. This CDR3 has 15 amino acids. V lost 0 bases, J lost 0 bases, and 6 bases lay in between. The CDR3 spells CASSLAGPSYNEQFF. For the CDR3, the DNA is TGTGCCAGCAGCTTAGCGGGGCCCTCCTACAATGAGCAGTTCTTC.

This clonotype was counted ten times or more. The chain uses TRBV2 and TRBJ2-1; 7 bases fit TRBD1. In germline, CDR1 is SNHLY, CDR2 FYNNEI. The V and J ends lost 6 bases and 7 bases, in that order; junction bases with no gene match: 12. The CDR3 length is 15 residues. CDR3 sequence (DNA): TGTGCCAGCAGCCCCGACAGGGTCATGTGGAATGAGCAGTTCTTC. Protein sequence: CASSPDRVMWNEQFF.

This clonotype was counted at least ten times. This rearrangement joins TRBV27 to TRBJ1-2, with no clear D. Trimming took 6 bases from V and 4 from J, leaving 6 bases between them. Per the germline V gene, CDR1 is MNHEY and CDR2 is SMNVEV (reference sequence). The length of the CDR3 is 11 residues. The CDR3 spells CASSRGYGYTF. Here the CDR3 DNA reads TGTGCCAGCAGCCGGGGCTATGGCTACACCTTC.

About this clonotype itself: This may be a read error: a much more frequent sequence differs by one nucleotide. The rearrangement links TRBV18 to TRBJ1-4; D is ambiguous. CDR3 length: 14 amino acids. Trimming pared 0 bases from V and 7 bases from J, leaving 9 bases between. CDR1 KGHSH and CDR2 LQKENI come from the germline V gene. The CDR3 region has the DNA TGTGCCAGCTCACCACCATGTGAGGGTGAAAAACTGTTTTTT. Protein product: CASSPPCEGEKLFF.

This chain connects TRBV4-1 to TRBJ1-2, with D hard to call. The V gene's germline CDR1 is MGHRA and CDR2 YSYEKL. Between the trimmed V and J ends, which lost 5 bases and 8 bases, there was a span of 15 bases. The CDR3 totals 13 residues. The CDR3 sequence: CASSKESVGGYTF. The CDR3 bases are TGCGCCAGCAGCAAGGAGTCAGTGGGGGGCTACACCTTC.

The sample holds a few counts of this clonotype. In DNA, the CDR3 is TGCGCCAGCAGCTTGAGCGGGAGTGAGAATGAGCAGTTCTTC. It encodes CASSLSGSENEQFF. The V call is TRBV4-1, the J call TRBJ2-1; the match to TRBD2 covers 8 bases. The J segment lost 7 bases and the V segment lost 5 bases, leaving 7 bases of the junction unmatched. CDR1 MGHRA and CDR2 YSYEKL come from the germline V gene. This CDR3 has 14 residues.

This clonotype was counted at least ten times. The chain combines TRBV2 with TRBJ2-1, with D perhaps matching TRBD2 (5 bases). Germline values: CDR1 SNHLY, CDR2 FYNNEI. V lost 7 bases and J lost 0, with 13 bases in between. CDR3 length: 15 amino acids. In DNA form, the CDR3 reads TGTGCCAGCATTCAGGACTCAGTCTCCTACAATGAGCAGTTCTTC. Protein: CASIQDSVSYNEQFF.

This clonotype was detected many times. The chain links TRBV3-1 to TRBJ2-3; D gene ambiguous. V was clipped by 5 bases and J by 6 bases, with 9 bases between them. CDR3 length: 12 amino acids. Germline CDR1 is LGHDT and CDR2 is YNNKEL (reference sequence). CDR3 in amino acids: CASSFRLDTQYF. As DNA, the CDR3 is TGTGCCAGCAGCTTTCGGTTGGATACGCAGTATTTT.

There are many counts of this clonotype. The rearrangement uses TRBV12-3 or TRBV12-4 and TRBJ1-1, with D perhaps matching TRBD1 (5 bases). The V and J ends lost 0 bases and 5 bases respectively, with 13 bases between them. The CDR3 is made up of 15 amino acids. CDR3 nucleotides: TGTGCCAGCAGTTTAGCGCCGACTGGGGGGACTGAAGCTTTCTTT. Protein: CASSLAPTGGTEAFF.

The CDR3 coding sequence is TGTGCCATCAGTGCGGGGGGGGCTACTAACTATGGCTACACCTTC. Residues: CAISAGGATNYGYTF. The rearrangement uses TRBV10-3 and TRBJ1-2; weak D call: TRBD1 (6 bases). The germline V and J ends were trimmed by 4 bases and 0 bases, with 12 bases remaining between them. Germline V lookup: CDR1 ENHRY, CDR2 SYGVKD. The CDR3 has 15 residues.

This clonotype appeared many times. This chain links TRBV5-1 with TRBJ2-1; no reliable D call. V shed 5 bases and J shed 4 bases, with 7 bases lying between them. In germline, CDR1 is SGHRS, CDR2 YFSETQ. The CDR3 is 12 residues long. The CDR3 sequence is CASRNQYNEQFF. The CDR3 DNA is TGCGCCAGCAGAAACCAATACAATGAGCAGTTCTTC.

This clonotype has at least ten counts. This sequence joins TRBV18 and TRBJ2-7; D ambiguous. CDR1 is KGHSH and CDR2 is LQKENI in the germline V gene. Trimming left V 3 bases short and J 7 bases short, with 13 bases between. The CDR3 spans 13 residues. CDR3 loop: CASSPDISREQYF. The CDR3, as DNA: TGTGCCAGCTCACCCGATATTTCTCGAGAGCAGTACTTC.

This clonotype was found once. V gene TRBV6-5 combines with J gene TRBJ2-1, with a weak D call TRBD1 (5 bases). V was pared by 4 bases and J by 11 bases, with 12 bases between. CDR3 length: 12 amino acids. CDR1 MNHEY and CDR2 SVGAGI come from the germline V gene. CDR3 in amino acids: CASSSPGQKQFF. DNA of the CDR3: TGTGCCAGCAGTTCCCCCGGACAAAAGCAGTTCTTC.

The gene calls are TRBV18 and TRBJ2-2; 7 bases align to TRBD1. The germline CDR1 and CDR2 sequences are KGHSH and LQKENI. This CDR3 spans 15 amino acids. The V gene end was trimmed by 5 bases and the J gene end by 5 bases; junction bases not matched to a gene: 8. The CDR3 DNA reads as TGTGCCAGCTCAGCACAGGGGCCACAAACCGGGGAGCTGTTTTTT. It is translated as CASSAQGPQTGELFF. Full variable domain (rest looked up from reference TRBV18 and TRBJ2-2): NAGVMQNPRHLVRRRGQEARLRCSPMKGHSHVYWYRQLPEEGLKFMVYLQKENIIDESGMPKERFSAEFPKEGPSILRIQQVVRGDSAAYFCASSAQGPQTGELFFGEGSRLTVL.

Ten or more counts support this clonotype. The rearrangement uses TRBV20-1 and TRBJ1-1; D ambiguous. CDR1 is DFQATT and CDR2 is SNEGSKA in the germline V gene (reference sequence). The CDR3 spans 10 residues. V was shortened by 6 bases and J by 6 bases, with 8 bases between the two germline ends. This CDR3 reads CSAPRAEAFF. Here the CDR3 DNA reads TGCAGTGCCCCTCGGGCTGAAGCTTTCTTT.

This clonotype was detected many times. The V and J genes are TRBV28 and TRBJ1-1; D gene uncertain. This CDR3 has 11 amino acids. In germline, CDR1 is MDHEN, CDR2 SYDVKM. CDR3 loop: CATRSMVPAFF. CDR3 DNA sequence: TGTGCTACCCGGAGTATGGTCCCAGCTTTCTTT.